A selection of T cell receptor beta chains follows, all from one sample in a study of long-term antiretroviral therapy in people with HIV. Sequencing was performed with immunoSEQ multiplex PCR; in TCRdb, only in-frame clones are kept and a portion is missing. The table has roughly 16,000 clones, 60% to 80% seen once. Sequences were derived from unsorted PBMCs, sampled 2.3 years after starting antiretroviral therapy. Receptors originate from a woman in her thirties or forties with HIV. Both conserved end residues are part of each CDR3. The D gene is left open where the match is weak. Only part of the rows carry a size: once, few, many, or a class if the clone is expanded.

TRBV2,NA,NA,TRBJ2-2,15,TGTGCCAGTTCTAGGGGGCGGGGGAACACCGGGGAGCTGTTTTTT,CASSRGRGNTGELFF
TRBV5-5,NA,NA,TRBJ2-7,14,TGTGCCAGCAGCTTCGCGGACGGAGCCTACGAGCAGTACTTC,CASSFADGAYEQYF
TRBV13,NA,NA,TRBJ2-1,15,TGTGCCAGCAGCTTAGGCCGGGCCCACTACAATGAGCAGTTCTTC,CASSLGRAHYNEQFF
TRBV19,NA,NA,TRBJ1-5,15,TGTGCCAGTAGGGCCTACCGGGACATTAATCAGCCCCAGCATTTT,CASRAYRDINQPQHF
TRBV9,NA,NA,TRBJ2-7,13,TGTGCCAGCAGCGAAAGTGGGGGGATCGAGCAGTACTTC,CASSESGGIEQYF
TRBV7-9,NA,NA,TRBJ1-2,13,TGTGCCAGCAGCCCTAGGTCCCTCGGAGGCTACACCTTC,CASSPRSLGGYTF
TRBV7-9,NA,NA,TRBJ2-6,17,TGTGCCAGCAGCTTACGGAAGACAACCTCTGGGGCCAACGTCCTGACTTTC,CASSLRKTTSGANVLTF
TRBV9,NA,NA,TRBJ1-3,13,TGTGCCAGCAAAGAATCAGCTGGAAACACCATATATTTT,CASKESAGNTIYF
TRBV14,NA,NA,TRBJ2-7,13,TGTGCCAGCAGCCAAGGGACGAGATACGAGCAGTACTTC,CASSQGTRYEQYF
TRBV5-1,NA,NA,TRBJ2-5,14,TGCGCCAGCGGGCTCCAAGGGGGAGGGGAGACCCAGTACTTC,CASGLQGGGETQYF
TRBV18,NA,NA,TRBJ1-1,13,TGTGCCAGCTCTCGCGATGTTAACACTGAAGCTTTCTTT,CASSRDVNTEAFF
TRBV4-1,NA,NA,TRBJ2-7,14,TGCGCCAGCAGCCAAGGCCTTAGGGGCTACGAGCAGTACTTC,CASSQGLRGYEQYF
TRBV21-1,NA,NA,TRBJ2-6,19,TGTGCCAGCAGCGAGGAACAGGGAAAGATTAAATCTGGGGCCAACGTCCTGACTTTC,CASSEEQGKIKSGANVLTF
TRBV7-9,NA,NA,TRBJ2-7,15,TGTGCCAGCAGCTTAGTGAGCAGGGGAACCTACGAGCAGTACTTC,CASSLVSRGTYEQYF
TRBV5-1,medium-sized,TRBD1,TRBJ2-7,14,TGCGCCAGCAGCCCTGGACAGGGGAGCTACGAGCAGTACTTC,CASSPGQGSYEQYF
TRBV5-1,NA,NA,TRBJ2-6,18,TGCGCCAGCAGCCATTTACAGCTCGCCGGCTCTGGGGCCAACGTCCTGACTTTC,CASSHLQLAGSGANVLTF
TRBV7-9,NA,NA,TRBJ1-2,14,TGTGCCAGCAGCTCTTTGGGGTTTGGGGGAGCCTACACCTTC,CASSSLGFGGAYTF
TRBV5-4,NA,TRBD1,TRBJ2-1,16,TGTGCCAGCAGCTCCCAACAGGGGGCGAAGTACAATGAGCAGTTCTTC,CASSSQQGAKYNEQFF
TRBV6-5,few,NA,TRBJ1-2,14,TGTGCCAGCAGTTACGGGGGGCGGGCCTATGGCTACACCTTC,CASSYGGRAYGYTF
TRBV7-9,NA,NA,TRBJ1-3,15,TGTGCCAGCAGCCCCCTTTTGGGGTCCGGAAACACCATATATTTT,CASSPLLGSGNTIYF
TRBV7-2,NA,NA,TRBJ2-1,12,TGTGCCAGCAGCCATAACAACAATGAGCAGTTCTTC,CASSHNNNEQFF
TRBV7-8,NA,TRBD1,TRBJ2-7,14,TGTGCCAGCAACCCCCCGGACAGGACCTACGAGCAGTACTTC,CASNPPDRTYEQYF
TRBV4-1,few,NA,TRBJ2-7,15,TGCGCCAGCAGCCCCTTCTTTAGCGGAGCCCAGGGGCAGTACTTC,CASSPFFSGAQGQYF
TRBV29-1,NA,NA,TRBJ1-1,10,TGCAGCGTTGAACTTGTAGAAGCTTTCTTT,CSVELVEAFF
TRBV27,NA,TRBD2,TRBJ2-3,15,TGTGCCAGCAGAGACCGGGACTACCACACAGATACGCAGTATTTT,CASRDRDYHTDTQYF
TRBV5-1,once,NA,TRBJ2-1,16,TGCGCCAGCAGCCCCCCCGGGGGACGCTCCTACAATGAGCAGTTCTTC,CASSPPGGRSYNEQFF
TRBV6-6,NA,TRBD1,TRBJ1-2,12,TGTGCCAGCAGGGGGACAGGGGACGGCTACACCTTC,CASRGTGDGYTF
TRBV6-1,few,NA,TRBJ1-1,13,TGTGCCAGCAGTGGCACAATGAACACTGAAGCTTTCTTT,CASSGTMNTEAFF
TRBV7-9,NA,NA,TRBJ1-1,15,TGTGCCAGCAGCTTAGGGCGGTCTTGGGAAACTGAAGCTTTCTTT,CASSLGRSWETEAFF
TRBV7-2,NA,NA,TRBJ1-1,14,TGTGCCAGCAGCTTGGTCAGGGTGAACACTGAAGCTTTCTTT,CASSLVRVNTEAFF
TRBV5-4,NA,NA,TRBJ2-3,14,TGTGCCAGCAGCTCCCCATCGGGGGCAGATACGCAGTATTTT,CASSSPSGADTQYF
TRBV27,NA,NA,TRBJ1-5,14,TGTGCCAGCAGTTTTCTGGGTCCGGGACAGCCCCAGCATTTT,CASSFLGPGQPQHF
TRBV5-4,NA,NA,TRBJ2-7,18,TGTGCCAGCAGCTTGGTAGGTGTAACTCTAGCGAGAAACTACGAGCAGTACTTC,CASSLVGVTLARNYEQYF
TRBV6-5,NA,NA,TRBJ2-7,14,TGTGCCAGCAGTTACTCGCTTGACAGCTACGAGCAGTACTTC,CASSYSLDSYEQYF
TRBV5-6,few,NA,TRBJ1-5,14,TGTGCCAGCAGGAGGCGGGTAAGCAATCAGCCCCAGCATTTT,CASRRRVSNQPQHF
TRBV7-2,NA,TRBD2,TRBJ2-1,17,TGTGCCAGCAGGCTAGGACTAGCGGCGAGCTCCTACAATGAGCAGTTCTTC,CASRLGLAASSYNEQFF
TRBV2,once,NA,TRBJ1-1,12,TGTGCCAGCAGTGTAAGGGACACCGAAGCTTTCTTT,CASSVRDTEAFF
TRBV27,few,NA,TRBJ2-7,15,TGTGCCAGCAGTTTGGCCTCGGGCGGACACTACGAGCAGTACTTC,CASSLASGGHYEQYF
TRBV10-3,NA,TRBD2,TRBJ2-1,18,TGTGCCATCAGTGAGTCATTACTAGCGGGAGGGCCTGAGGATGAGCAGTTCTTC,CAISESLLAGGPEDEQFF
TRBV19,once,TRBD1,TRBJ1-4,15,TGTGCCAGTAGTATGGGACAGAGGGGAAATGAAAAACTGTTTTTT,CASSMGQRGNEKLFF
TRBV14,NA,TRBD1,TRBJ1-1,14,TGTGCCAGCAGCCAAGGACAGGGGAACACTGAAGCTTTCTTT,CASSQGQGNTEAFF
TRBV10-3,NA,TRBD1,TRBJ2-1,11,TGTGCCATCAGTCAGGGGGATGAGCAGTTCTTC,CAISQGDEQFF